What follows are 12 T cell receptor beta chains derived from one specimen sequenced in a study of cytotoxic CD8 clonotypes in ibrutinib-treated CLL. The assay was immunoSEQ multiplex PCR, and TCRdb's table has in-frame clones only and misses some. The data contain around 310,000 clones, roughly 85% of them singletons. Here the sequenced sample was PBMCs, taken before ibrutinib treatment. The receptors originated from a human donor with chronic lymphocytic leukemia.

The rearrangement links TRBV27 to TRBJ1-5; D is ambiguous. Trimming stripped 2 bases from V and 4 bases from J, with 9 bases between. The V gene's germline CDR1 is MNHEY and CDR2 SMNVEV (reference sequence). The CDR3 extends over 14 amino acids. CDR3 amino acids: CASSLARKNQPQHF. The CDR3 DNA is TGTGCCAGCAGTTTAGCCAGAAAAAATCAGCCCCAGCATTTT.

This chain joins TRBV11-2 and TRBJ2-5, with D possibly called TRBD1 or TRBD2 (5 bases each). This CDR3 is built from 15 residues. V lost 4 bases to trimming and J lost 1 base, with 13 bases between them. Germline V gene sequence: CDR1 SGHAT, CDR2 FQNNGV. In nucleotides, the CDR3 is TGTGCCAGCAGCTCGCACGGGACCGCCCAAGAGACCCAGTACTTC. Protein product: CASSSHGTAQETQYF.

This clone was observed a handful of times. The CDR3 protein is CASSEPRAYEQYF. For the CDR3, the DNA is TGTGCCAGCAGTGAACCCAGGGCGTACGAGCAGTACTTC. The chain recombines TRBV2 with TRBJ2-7; a weak D match, TRBD1 (5 bases). This CDR3 is built from 13 residues. The germline V gene has CDR1 SNHLY and CDR2 FYNNEI. V was pared by 2 bases and J by 4 bases, with 9 bases between.

The CDR3 DNA sequence: TGTGCCAGCAGCCAAGTGGGGTTCTCTGGGGCCAACGTCCTGACTTTC. This sequence encodes CASSQVGFSGANVLTF. The rearrangement joins TRBV4-2 to TRBJ2-6; no clear D gene. The CDR3 length is 16 residues. Between the trimmed V and J ends, which lost 1 base and 0 bases, there was a span of 7 bases. Germline V CDR1 and CDR2: LGHNA, YNFKEQ.

The rearrangement links TRBV2 to TRBJ2-1, with a possible D match to TRBD1 (5 bases). Germline CDR1 reads SNHLY; CDR2 reads FYNNEI. This CDR3 has 12 amino acids. Trimming pared 6 bases from V and 7 bases from J, leaving 10 bases between. The CDR3 DNA is TGTGCCAGCAGCCCTCAGGGTAATGAGCAGTTCTTC. Translated, it gives CASSPQGNEQFF.

The V call is TRBV5-6, the J call TRBJ2-1; D is perhaps TRBD2 (6 bases). This CDR3 contains 14 residues. V dropped 4 bases and J dropped 2 bases, with 10 bases sitting between them. Germline V gene sequence: CDR1 SGHDT, CDR2 YYEEEE. The CDR3 bases are TGTGCCAGCAGCGGGACGGGAGCCTACAATGAGCAGTTCTTC. It translates to CASSGTGAYNEQFF.

The chain uses TRBV5-1 and TRBJ2-1; 8 nucleotides line up with TRBD2. Germline loops: CDR1 SGHRS, CDR2 YFSETQ. The CDR3 contains 13 residues. CDR3 bases: TGCGTCTCGCGACGGGAGGGGAGCGGTGAGCAGTTCTTC. This codes for CVSRREGSGEQFF. Full variable domain (rest looked up from reference TRBV5-1 and TRBJ2-1): KAGVTQTPRYLIKTRGQQVTLSCSPISGHRSVSWYQQTPGQGLQFLFEYFSETQRNKGNFPGRFSGRQFSNSRSEMNVSTLELGDSALYLCVSRREGSGEQFFGPGTRLTVL.

The rearrangement joins TRBV15 to TRBJ1-3; a weak D match, TRBD1 (6 bases). Between the trimmed V and J ends, which lost 4 bases and 7 bases, there was a span of 8 bases. CDR3 length equals 12 residues. CDR1 is LNHNV, CDR2 YYDKDF, per germline (reference sequence). CDR3 protein: CATSTQGNTIYF. CDR3 bases: TGTGCCACCAGCACCCAGGGGAACACCATATATTTT.

V usage is TRBV6-5 and J usage is TRBJ2-7; TRBD2 aligns across 8 bases. With V trimmed by 2 bases and J by 0 bases, 3 bases remained unmatched. CDR1 MNHEY and CDR2 SVGAGI come from the germline V gene. The CDR3 is 15 amino acids. The DNA for the CDR3 is TGTGCCAGCAGTTACGTAGCGGGGAGCTCCTACGAGCAGTACTTC. Its translation is CASSYVAGSSYEQYF.

This chain connects TRBV5-4 to TRBJ2-1, with TRBD2 matching 12 bases. V lost 3 bases, J lost 7 bases, and 8 bases stayed unmatched. The CDR3 sequence is 16 residues long. Germline CDR1 SGHNT, CDR2 YYREEE (reference sequence). The CDR3: CASSSGTSGRMNEQFF. In nucleotides, the CDR3 is TGTGCCAGCAGCTCCGGGACTAGCGGGCGTATGAATGAGCAGTTCTTC.

This clone appeared a single time. V gene TRBV25-1 combines with J gene TRBJ1-2; 9 bases are a match to TRBD1. The CDR3 runs 17 residues. Germline V gene data show CDR1 as MGHDK and CDR2 as SYGVNS. V shed 2 bases and J 8 bases; nucleotides not matched to a gene: 15. CDR3 DNA: TGTGCCAGCAGTGAACGCGGGACAGGGCGTGACTTTGGAGGCTACACCTTC. This codes for CASSERGTGRDFGGYTF.

V is TRBV4-1 and J is TRBJ2-7; D remains unclear. The germline gives CDR1 MGHRA, CDR2 YSYEKL. The CDR3 contains 13 residues. V lost 0 bases and J lost 3, with 6 bases in between. The CDR3 sequence: CASSQERIYEQYF. Written as DNA, the CDR3 is TGCGCCAGCAGCCAAGAAAGGATCTACGAGCAGTACTTC.